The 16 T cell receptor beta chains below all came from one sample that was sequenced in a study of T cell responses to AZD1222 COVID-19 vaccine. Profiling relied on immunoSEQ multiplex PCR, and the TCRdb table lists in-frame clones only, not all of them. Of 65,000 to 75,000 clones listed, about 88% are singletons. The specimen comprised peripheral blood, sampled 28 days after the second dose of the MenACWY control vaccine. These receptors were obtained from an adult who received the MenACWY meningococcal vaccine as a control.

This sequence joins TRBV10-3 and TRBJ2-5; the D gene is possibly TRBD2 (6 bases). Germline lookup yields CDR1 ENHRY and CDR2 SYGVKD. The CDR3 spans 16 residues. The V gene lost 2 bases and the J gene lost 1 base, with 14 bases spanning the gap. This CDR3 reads CAISEGTSPIQETQYF. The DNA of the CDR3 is TGTGCCATCAGTGAGGGTACTAGCCCTATCCAAGAGACCCAGTACTTC.

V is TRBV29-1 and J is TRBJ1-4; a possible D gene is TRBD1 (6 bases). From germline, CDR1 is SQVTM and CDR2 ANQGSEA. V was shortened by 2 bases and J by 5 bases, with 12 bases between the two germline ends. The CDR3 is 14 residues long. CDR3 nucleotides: TGCAGCGTTGAATGGGGGGCGAGAAATGAAAAACTGTTTTTT. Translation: CSVEWGARNEKLFF.

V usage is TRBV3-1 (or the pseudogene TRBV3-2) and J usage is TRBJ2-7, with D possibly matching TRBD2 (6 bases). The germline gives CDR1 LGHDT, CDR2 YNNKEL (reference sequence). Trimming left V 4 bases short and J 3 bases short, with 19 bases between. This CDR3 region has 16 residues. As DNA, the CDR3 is TGTGCCAGCAGCCCAGGAATCGGGGGAGATCACTACGAGCAGTACTTC. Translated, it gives CASSPGIGGDHYEQYF.

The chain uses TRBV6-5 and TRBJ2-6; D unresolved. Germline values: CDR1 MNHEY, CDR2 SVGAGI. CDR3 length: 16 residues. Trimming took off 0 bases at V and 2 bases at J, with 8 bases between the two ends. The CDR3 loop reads CASSYSRRTGANVLTF. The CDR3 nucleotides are TGTGCCAGCAGTTACTCGAGACGTACTGGGGCCAACGTCCTGACTTTC.

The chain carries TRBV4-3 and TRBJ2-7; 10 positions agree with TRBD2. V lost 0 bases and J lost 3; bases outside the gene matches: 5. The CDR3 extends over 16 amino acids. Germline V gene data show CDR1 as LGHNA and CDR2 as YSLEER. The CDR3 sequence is CASSQDPSGSFYEQYF. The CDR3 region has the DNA TGCGCCAGCAGCCAAGACCCTAGCGGGAGTTTCTACGAGCAGTACTTC.

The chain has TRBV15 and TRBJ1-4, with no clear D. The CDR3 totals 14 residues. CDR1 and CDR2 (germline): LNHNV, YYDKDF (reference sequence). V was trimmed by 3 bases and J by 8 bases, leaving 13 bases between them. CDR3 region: CATSRARHGEKLFF. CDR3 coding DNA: TGTGCCACCAGCAGGGCCCGTCATGGGGAAAAACTGTTTTTT. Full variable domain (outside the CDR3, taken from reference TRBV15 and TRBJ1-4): DAMVIQNPRYQVTQFGKPVTLSCSQTLNHNVMYWYQQKSSQAPKLLFHYYDKDFNNEADTPDNFQSRRPNTSFCFLDIRSPGLGDTAMYLCATSRARHGEKLFFGSGTQLSVL.

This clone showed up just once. CDR3 nucleotides: TGTGCTAGTGGTTTGGTACTTAGGACAGGGTCCATGAACACTGAAGCTTTCTTT. It specifies CASGLVLRTGSMNTEAFF. The chain uses TRBV12-5 and TRBJ1-1; 8 nucleotides agree with TRBD1. Germline V CDR1 and CDR2: LGHNT, FRNRAP. V was pared by 0 bases and J by 0 bases, with 9 bases of the junction left unmatched. The CDR3 consists of 18 residues.

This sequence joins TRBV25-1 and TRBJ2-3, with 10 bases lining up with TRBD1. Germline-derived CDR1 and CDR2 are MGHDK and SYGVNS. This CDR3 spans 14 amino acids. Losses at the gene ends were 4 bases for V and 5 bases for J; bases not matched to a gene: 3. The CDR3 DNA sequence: TGTGCCAGCAGTGGGGGGGACAGGGGAGATACGCAGTATTTT. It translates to CASSGGDRGDTQYF.

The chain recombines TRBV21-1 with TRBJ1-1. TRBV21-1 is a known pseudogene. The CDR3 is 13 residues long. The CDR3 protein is CASSKVLNTEAFF. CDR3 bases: TGTGCCAGCAGCAAAGTCTTGAACACTGAAGCTTTCTTT.

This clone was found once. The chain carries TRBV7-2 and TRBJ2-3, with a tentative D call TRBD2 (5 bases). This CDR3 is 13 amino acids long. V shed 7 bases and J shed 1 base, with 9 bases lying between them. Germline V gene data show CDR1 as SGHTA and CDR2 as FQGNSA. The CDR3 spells CASTPGGTDTQYF. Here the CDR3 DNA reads TGTGCCAGCACCCCCGGGGGCACAGATACGCAGTATTTT.

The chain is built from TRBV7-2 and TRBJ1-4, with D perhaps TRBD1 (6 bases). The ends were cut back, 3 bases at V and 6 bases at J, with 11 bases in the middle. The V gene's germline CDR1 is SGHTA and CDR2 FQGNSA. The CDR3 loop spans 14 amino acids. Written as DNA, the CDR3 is TGTGCCAGCAGCTTTGGGGGCGCGGATGAAAAACTGTTTTTT. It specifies CASSFGGADEKLFF.

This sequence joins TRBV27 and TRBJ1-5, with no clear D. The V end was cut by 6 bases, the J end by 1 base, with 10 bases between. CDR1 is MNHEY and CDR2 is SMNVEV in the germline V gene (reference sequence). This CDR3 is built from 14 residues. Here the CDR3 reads CASSWKDSNQPQHF. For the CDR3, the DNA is TGTGCCAGCAGCTGGAAGGACAGCAATCAGCCCCAGCATTTT.

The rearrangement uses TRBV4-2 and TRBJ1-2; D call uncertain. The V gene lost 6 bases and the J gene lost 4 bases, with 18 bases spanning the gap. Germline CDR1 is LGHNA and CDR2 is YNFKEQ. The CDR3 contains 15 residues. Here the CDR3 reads CASSPSNAQLYGYTF. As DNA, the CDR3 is TGTGCCAGCAGTCCAAGTAACGCACAGCTCTATGGCTACACCTTC.

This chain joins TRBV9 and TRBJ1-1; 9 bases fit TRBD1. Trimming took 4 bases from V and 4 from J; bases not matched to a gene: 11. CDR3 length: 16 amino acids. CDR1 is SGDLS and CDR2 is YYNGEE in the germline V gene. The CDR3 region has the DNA TGTGCCAGCAGCCCGAGGACAGGGGATTTGGGCACTGAAGCTTTCTTT. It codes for CASSPRTGDLGTEAFF.

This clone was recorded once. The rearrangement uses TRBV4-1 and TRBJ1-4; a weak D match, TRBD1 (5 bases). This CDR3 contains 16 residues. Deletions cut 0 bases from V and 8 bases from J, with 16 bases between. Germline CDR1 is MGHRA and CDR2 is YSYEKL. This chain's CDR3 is CASSQDRGIVGEKLFF. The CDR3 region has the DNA TGCGCCAGCAGCCAAGATCGGGGGATCGTAGGCGAAAAACTGTTTTTT.

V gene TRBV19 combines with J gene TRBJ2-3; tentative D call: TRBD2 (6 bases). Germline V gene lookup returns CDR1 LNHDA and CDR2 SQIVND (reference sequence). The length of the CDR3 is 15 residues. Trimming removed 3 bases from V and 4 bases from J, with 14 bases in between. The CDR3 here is CASSIWGDGADTQYF. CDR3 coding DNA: TGTGCCAGTAGTATTTGGGGGGACGGCGCAGATACGCAGTATTTT.